This TCR beta chain was retrieved from a study of CD8 T cells in ankylosing spondylitis. The V and J ends lost 4 bases and 5 bases, in that order; junction bases with no gene match: 6. Germline values: CDR1 SGHDT, CDR2 YYEEEE. The CDR3 is 15 residues long. This clonotype was seen a few times. Molecular-barcoded quantitative 5'-RACE produced these TCR beta libraries. TCRdb passed the 5' RACE reads through MiXCR, listing each CDR3 protein once. Of 290,000 or so distinct CDR3 sequences listed, about a fifth are singletons. Source material: blood, either unsorted or a sorted T cell fraction (not recorded which). The chain links TRBV5-6 to TRBJ2-1, with 10 bases lining up with TRBD1. The source is a female donor with ankylosing spondylitis or in good health (not recorded which). The CDR3 loop is CASSPGQGLNNEQFF. DNA of the CDR3: TGTGCCAGCAGCCCGGGACAGGGGTTGAACAATGAGCAGTTCTTC.